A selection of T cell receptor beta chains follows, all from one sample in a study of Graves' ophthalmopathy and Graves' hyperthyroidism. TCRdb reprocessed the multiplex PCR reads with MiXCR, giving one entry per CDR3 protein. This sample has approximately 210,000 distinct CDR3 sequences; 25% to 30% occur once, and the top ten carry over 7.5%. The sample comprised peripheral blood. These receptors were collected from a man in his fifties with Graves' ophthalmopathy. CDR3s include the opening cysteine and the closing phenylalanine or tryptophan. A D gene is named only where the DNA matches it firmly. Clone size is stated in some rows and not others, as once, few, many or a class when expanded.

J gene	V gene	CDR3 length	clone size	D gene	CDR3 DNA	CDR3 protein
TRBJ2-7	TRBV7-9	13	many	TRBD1	TGTGCCAGCAGACAGGGGGAAGCTACCGAGCAGTACTTC	CASRQGEATEQYF
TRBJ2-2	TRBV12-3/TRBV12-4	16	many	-	TGTGCCAGCAGCCCAAGAGCGGGACAGGACACCGGGGAGCTGTTTTTT	CASSPRAGQDTGELFF
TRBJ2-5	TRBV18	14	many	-	TGTGCCAGCTCACCACCCGCCGCACAAGAGACCCAGTACTTC	CASSPPAAQETQYF
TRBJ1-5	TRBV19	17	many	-	TGTGCCAGTAGTAACCCCTCTGGGGACAAGAAAAATCAGCCCCAGCATTTT	CASSNPSGDKKNQPQHF
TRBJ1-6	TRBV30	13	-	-	TGTGCCTGGACGGCCCTACGCGGCTCACCCCTCCACTTT	CAWTALRGSPLHF
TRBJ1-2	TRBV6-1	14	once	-	TGTGCCAGCAGTATTACGGGGCGAAACTATGGCTACACCTTC	CASSITGRNYGYTF
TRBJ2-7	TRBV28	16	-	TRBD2	TGTGCCAGCAGTTTACGCGGGACTAGCGGACCCTACGAGCAGTACTTC	CASSLRGTSGPYEQYF
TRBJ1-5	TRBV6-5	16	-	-	TGTGCCAGCAGTTCCCCTGTCGGAAGGGACAATCAGCCCCAGCATTTT	CASSSPVGRDNQPQHF
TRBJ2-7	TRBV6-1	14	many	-	TGTGCCAGCAGTGATGAGGACTTTACCTACGAGCAGTACTTC	CASSDEDFTYEQYF
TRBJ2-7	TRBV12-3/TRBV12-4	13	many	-	TGTGCCAGCAGTTTGCAGAACCCTTACGAGCAGTACTTC	CASSLQNPYEQYF
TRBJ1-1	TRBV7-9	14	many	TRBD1	TGTGCCAGCAGCTTACAGGGGGCCGTCTCTGAAGCTTTCTTT	CASSLQGAVSEAFF
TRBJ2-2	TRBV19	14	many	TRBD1	TGTGCCAGCACGGGACAGGGTTACACCGGGGAGCTGTTTTTT	CASTGQGYTGELFF
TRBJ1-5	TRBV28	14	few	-	TGTGCCAGCAGATACCTTACTAGCAATCAGCCCCAGCATTTT	CASRYLTSNQPQHF
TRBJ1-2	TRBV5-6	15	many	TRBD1	TGTGCCAGCAGCGGAAGGGGGCAAGTTAGCTATGGCTACACCTTC	CASSGRGQVSYGYTF
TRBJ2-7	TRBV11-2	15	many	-	TGTGCCAGCAGCTTTTTTCTACGGGCGACCTACGAGCAGTACTTC	CASSFFLRATYEQYF
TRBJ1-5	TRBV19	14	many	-	TGTGCCATCAGCCCCCAGGGGTACAATCAGCCCCAGCATTTT	CAISPQGYNQPQHF
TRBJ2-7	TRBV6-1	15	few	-	TGTGCCAGCAGGAAGCCGGGACGTCACTCCTACGAGCAGTACTTC	CASRKPGRHSYEQYF
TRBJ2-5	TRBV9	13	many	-	TGTGCCAGCAGCGTAGGAGGGTTTGAGACCCAGTACTTC	CASSVGGFETQYF
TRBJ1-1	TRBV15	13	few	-	TGTGCCACCAGCAGAGTGGCGGGCACTGAAGCTTTCTTT	CATSRVAGTEAFF
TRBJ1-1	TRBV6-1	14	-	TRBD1	TGTGCCAGTAGAAGACAGGGGATTGCCACTGAAGCTTTCTTT	CASRRQGIATEAFF
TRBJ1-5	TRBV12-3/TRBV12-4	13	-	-	TGTGCCAGCAGTTTATCAGGGAAACAGCCCCAGCATTTT	CASSLSGKQPQHF
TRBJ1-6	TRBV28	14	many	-	TGTGCCAGCAGTCCCCTGCGGGGGAATTCACCCCTCCACTTT	CASSPLRGNSPLHF
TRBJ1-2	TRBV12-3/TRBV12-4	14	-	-	TGTGCCAGCAGTTTAGTGGCAACTCTATGGGGCTACACCTTC	CASSLVATLWGYTF
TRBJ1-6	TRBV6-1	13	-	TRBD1	TGTGCCAGTGAGACAGGGGGTAATTCACCCCTCCACTTT	CASETGGNSPLHF
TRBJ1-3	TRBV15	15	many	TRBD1	TGTGCCACCAGCGGCAGACAGGGTGGTGGAAACACCATATATTTT	CATSGRQGGGNTIYF
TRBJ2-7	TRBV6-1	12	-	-	TGTGCCAGCAGACAGGGTCGGTACGAGCAGTACTTC	CASRQGRYEQYF
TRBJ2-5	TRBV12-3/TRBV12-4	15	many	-	TGTGCCAGCAGTTCGTCGGGACCCTTGGGAGAGACCCAGTACTTC	CASSSSGPLGETQYF
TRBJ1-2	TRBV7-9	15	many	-	TGTGCCAGCACCACAGATCTAGATGTCGCAAAAGGGTACACCTTC	CASTTDLDVAKGYTF
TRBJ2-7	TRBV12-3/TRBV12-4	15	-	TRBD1	TGTGCCAGCAGACGAGGGACAGCCCTGGGGTACGAGCAGTACTTC	CASRRGTALGYEQYF